Below, 27 T cell receptor beta chains from the same sample are listed, as sequenced in a study of T cell clonality in common variable immunodeficiency. The method was immunoSEQ multiplex PCR; TCRdb's version includes in-frame clones alone and lacks a portion of them. The record shows tens of thousands of clones for this sample, with no singletons present. The sequencing input was peripheral blood mononuclear cells. These receptor sequences come from a person between 18 and 75 years old in good health.

There are many counts of this clone. The DNA ends 3 residues before the CDR3 does, and the rest of the CDR3 is filled in from the germline J gene. The J gene is TRBJ2-3, the V gene TRBV19; 7 bases fit TRBD1. The CDR3 extends over 15 amino acids. Losses at the gene ends were 4 bases for V and 3 bases for J; bases not matched to a gene: 7. Germline CDR1 is LNHDA and CDR2 is SQIVND (reference sequence). CDR3: CASSTRQGRTDTQYF. The part of the CDR3 DNA that was read is TGTGCCAGTAGTACCAGACAGGGTCGGACAGATACG.

This clone has ten or more counts. The read terminates 3 residues before the CDR3 end, so the remaining end is supplied by the germline J gene. The chain links TRBV2 to TRBJ1-6, with 12 bases fitting TRBD1. The CDR3 covers 17 residues. Germline values: CDR1 SNHLY, CDR2 FYNNEI. Trimming at V came to 3 bases and at J to 2 bases, leaving 2 bases not matched to a gene. The CDR3 loop reads CASSEGTGGPYNSPLHF. The covered CDR3 bases are TGTGCCAGCAGTGAGGGGACAGGGGGCCCCTATAATTCACCC.

Notes on this clone: From the germline J gene comes the end of the CDR3, since the read stops 3 residues before it. V and J are TRBV5-1 and TRBJ2-7; 8 nucleotides agree with TRBD1. Per germline, CDR1 SGHRS and CDR2 YFSETQ. CDR3 length: 14 residues. V shed 0 bases and J 6 bases; nucleotides not matched to a gene: 5. This chain's CDR3 is CASSLDDRGGEQYF. The CDR3 bases that were read are TGCGCCAGCAGCTTGGACGACAGGGGTGGCGAG.

This clone appeared many times. The CDR3 goes on 3 residues after the read ends, and that part is filled in from the germline J gene. The gene calls are TRBV5-1 and TRBJ2-3; D tentatively fits TRBD1 or TRBD2 (6 bases each). CDR1 SGHRS and CDR2 YFSETQ come from the germline V gene. This CDR3 spans 16 amino acids. V lost 4 bases to trimming and J lost 0 bases, with 15 bases between them. The CDR3 DNA, read in part, is TGCGCCAGCAGCGGGGCTACAGGGAGGAGCACAGATACG. Translating it yields CASSGATGRSTDT. The CDR3 in full is CASSGATGRSTDTQYF.

This clone was detected ten times or more. The read ends 3 residues before the CDR3 terminus; that terminus is restored from the germline J gene. The V and J genes are TRBV18 and TRBJ2-5, with a weak D call TRBD1 (6 bases). The CDR3 spans 14 residues. Germline loops: CDR1 KGHSH, CDR2 LQKENI. Between the trimmed V and J ends, which lost 5 bases and 2 bases, there was a span of 12 bases. Here the CDR3 reads CASSYRTEQETQYF. The CDR3 bases that were read are TGTGCCAGCTCATACAGGACAGAGCAAGAGACC.

This clone was detected ten times or more. The sequence runs out 3 residues before the end of the CDR3; the remainder is reconstructed from the germline J gene. This chain uses TRBV13 with TRBJ2-3; D remains unclear. The CDR3 covers 16 residues. Looked up from germline, CDR1 is PRHDT and CDR2 is FYEKMQ (reference sequence). Trimming pared 1 base from V and 5 bases from J, leaving 16 bases between. The CDR3 sequence: CASSLVSGPQGDTQYF. The sequenced CDR3 bases are TGTGCCAGCAGCTTAGTAAGTGGGCCTCAAGGAGATACG.

This clone was detected many times. The CDR3 goes on 3 residues after the read ends, and that part is filled in from the germline J gene. The rearrangement uses TRBV4-2 and TRBJ1-2; D is unresolved. V gave up 2 bases and J gave up 3 bases, with 25 bases separating them. This CDR3 is built from 19 residues. Germline V gives CDR1 LGHNA, CDR2 YNFKEQ. The CDR3 DNA, read in part, is TGTGCCAGCAGCCAACTGGGTTTCCTTCAGGTGCTGAGGGACTATGGC. This translates into CASSQLGFLQVLRDYG. From start to end, the CDR3 is CASSQLGFLQVLRDYGYTF.

This clone was detected many times. With the read ending 3 residues before the CDR3 end, the germline J gene is used to fill in that end. This chain connects TRBV20-1 to TRBJ2-3; TRBD2 aligns across 10 bases. J was trimmed by 4 bases and V by 4 bases; bases with no gene match: 8. This CDR3 comprises 15 residues. The germline V gene has CDR1 DFQATT and CDR2 SNEGSKA (reference sequence). The CDR3 here is CSANPGTSVSDTQYF. The sequenced CDR3 bases are TGCAGTGCTAACCCCGGGACTAGCGTGTCAGATACG.

This clone was recorded at least ten times. The CDR3 end is not reached by the read, which stops 3 residues before it; the germline J gene fills it in. The V gene is TRBV4-1, the J gene TRBJ2-7; D gene unclear. The CDR3 is 12 residues long. Germline-derived CDR1 and CDR2 are MGHRA and YSYEKL. V gave up 0 bases and J gave up 4 bases, with 4 bases separating them. Partial CDR3 DNA: TGCGCCAGCAGCCAAGACAGGTACGAG. Translating gives CASSQDRYE. The full-length CDR3 reads as CASSQDRYEQYF.

A word on this clone: The read ends 3 residues early relative to the CDR3; the germline J gene fills the gap. The genes are TRBV7-2 and TRBJ1-5; D remains unclear. V lost 6 bases and J lost 3, with 12 bases in between. CDR1 SGHTA and CDR2 FQGNSA come from the germline V gene. This CDR3 has 14 amino acids. CDR3 DNA, as far as it was read: TGTGCCAGCAGTCCACAGCGGATCAATCAGCCC. Its translation: CASSPQRINQP. The entire CDR3 protein reads CASSPQRINQPQHF.

This clone appeared many times. The read gets to within 3 residues of the CDR3 end, and the germline J gene fills in the rest. The chain carries TRBV7-6 and TRBJ1-6, with D uncertain. The germline V and J ends were trimmed by 1 base and 7 bases, with 5 bases remaining between them. Germline CDR1 SGHVS, CDR2 FNYEAQ. This CDR3 contains 13 residues. The CDR3: CASSLEANSPLHF. CDR3 DNA, as far as it was read: TGTGCCAGCAGCTTAGAGGCAAATTCACCC.

There are many counts of this clone. The read stops 3 residues short of the end of the CDR3; the missing end is completed from the germline J gene. The gene calls are TRBV19 and TRBJ2-7; TRBD1 might be the D (5 bases). V gave up 3 bases and J gave up 1 base, with 7 bases separating them. CDR3 length equals 13 residues. Germline CDR1 reads LNHDA; CDR2 reads SQIVND (reference sequence). CDR3 region: CASSIDSSYEQYF. Partial CDR3 DNA: TGTGCCAGTAGTATCGACAGTTCCTACGAG.

Of note for this clone: The read terminates 3 residues before the CDR3 end, so the remaining end is supplied by the germline J gene. The chain recombines TRBV18 with TRBJ2-1, with 8 bases matching TRBD2. The germline CDR1 and CDR2 sequences are KGHSH and LQKENI. V was pared by 3 bases and J by 2 bases, with 6 bases of the junction left unmatched. This CDR3 has 16 amino acids. CDR3 sequence reads: CASSPGIAGTYNEQFF. The DNA read from the CDR3 is TGTGCCAGCTCACCCGGGATAGCGGGGACCTACAATGAG.

This clone was counted many times. The CDR3 is cut off 3 residues early in the read; its end comes from the germline J gene. This chain connects TRBV2 to TRBJ2-4; TRBD2 is a possible D gene (7 bases). Per germline, CDR1 SNHLY and CDR2 FYNNEI. CDR3 size: 13 residues. The DNA read from the CDR3 is TGTGCCAGCAGTCTGGCGGGGGCGCGGATT. Translated: CASSLAGARI. The full CDR3 protein is CASSLAGARIQYF.

This clone was counted at least ten times. The DNA ends 3 residues before the CDR3 does, and the rest of the CDR3 is filled in from the germline J gene. The chain is built from TRBV7-2 and TRBJ2-7, with D perhaps matching TRBD1 (6 bases). The CDR3 spans 15 residues. Between the trimmed V and J ends, which lost 3 bases and 0 bases, there was a span of 12 bases. Per germline, CDR1 SGHTA and CDR2 FQGNSA. Here the CDR3 reads CASSFSRDISYEQYF. The covered CDR3 bases are TGTGCCAGCAGCTTCTCCAGGGACATCTCCTACGAG. The variable domain in full, completed from reference TRBV7-2 and TRBJ2-7, reads GAGVSQSPSNKVTEKGKDVELRCDPISGHTALYWYRQSLGQGLEFLIYFQGNSAPDKSGLPSDRFSAERTGGSVSTLTIQRTQQEDSAVYLCASSFSRDISYEQYFGPGTRLTVT.

This clone was counted between two and nine times. Read data end 3 residues before the CDR3 end; the end is taken from the germline J gene. The genes are TRBV19 and TRBJ2-1; D is perhaps TRBD2 (7 bases). Germline CDR1 reads LNHDA; CDR2 reads SQIVND (reference sequence). Deletions cut 3 bases from V and 3 bases from J, with 15 bases between. The CDR3 loop spans 16 amino acids. CDR3: CASSIAGAPFYNEQFF. The part of the CDR3 DNA that was read is TGTGCCAGTAGTATTGCGGGGGCCCCCTTCTACAATGAG.

This clone was observed many times. The read ends 3 residues early relative to the CDR3; the germline J gene fills the gap. The chain carries TRBV6-4 and TRBJ2-3; 13 nucleotides align to TRBD2. The V segment lost 0 bases and the J segment 3 bases; nucleotides outside the gene matches: 9. The length of the CDR3 is 19 residues. CDR1 and CDR2 (germline): MRHNA, SNTAGT. The CDR3 bases that were read are TGTGCCAGCAGTGACTCGACAACTAGCGGGGGGGCGGTAACAGATACG. Translating gives CASSDSTTSGGAVTDT. The whole CDR3 protein reads CASSDSTTSGGAVTDTQYF.

This clone appeared many times. The read falls 3 residues short of the CDR3 end, and the missing part is taken from the germline J gene. J is TRBJ2-7 and V is TRBV20-1; 10 nucleotides align to TRBD2. This CDR3 is 14 amino acids long. V lost 2 bases to trimming and J lost 3 bases; unmatched junction nucleotides: 4. Germline CDR1 reads DFQATT; CDR2 reads SNEGSKA (reference sequence). The sequenced CDR3 bases are TGCAGTGCTAGAATAGCGGGGGGAGTCTACGAG. Amino acid sequence: CSARIAGGVYE. The CDR3 as a whole reads CSARIAGGVYEQYF.

Ten or more counts support this clone. The junction differs from germline at one of its ends, possibly a read error. The sequenced part of the CDR3 DNA is TGTGCCAGCAGCCTAACCGGGACAGGAGCCTACGAG. Translating gives CASSLTGTGAYE. From start to end, the CDR3 is CASSLTGTGAYEQYF. The V gene is TRBV7-3, the J gene TRBJ2-7; 8 bases fit TRBD1. The sequenced fragment ends 3 residues before the CDR3 boundary, so the rest is inferred from the germline J gene. From germline, CDR1 is SGHTA and CDR2 FQGTGA. The CDR3 loop spans 15 amino acids.

This clone was seen many times. From the germline J gene comes the end of the CDR3, since the read stops 3 residues before it. The chain has TRBV10-3 and TRBJ2-7; D is tentatively TRBD1 or TRBD2 (5 bases each). Trimming removed 2 bases at V and 2 bases at J, with 13 bases between. The CDR3 covers 15 residues. The germline V gene has CDR1 ENHRY and CDR2 SYGVKD. The CDR3 here is CAISERGDRTYEQYF. The CDR3 DNA, read in part, is TGTGCCATCAGTGAGAGGGGAGACAGAACCTACGAG.

This clone was seen many times. The sequence runs out 3 residues before the end of the CDR3; the remainder is reconstructed from the germline J gene. The chain employs TRBV7-2 and TRBJ2-1; TRBD1 is a possible D gene (6 bases). This CDR3 is 14 amino acids long. The V end lost 2 bases, the J end lost 7 bases, and 12 bases lay between the germline ends. Germline V gene data show CDR1 as SGHTA and CDR2 as FQGNSA. The sequenced part of the CDR3 DNA is TGTGCCAGCAGCTTATCTTGGACAGTTAATGAG. Translation: CASSLSWTVNE. The CDR3 reads in full as CASSLSWTVNEQFF.

Many counts were recorded for this clone. The read stops 3 residues short of the end of the CDR3; the missing end is completed from the germline J gene. The genes are TRBV29-1 and TRBJ2-1, with 9 nucleotides matching TRBD2. V trimming: 5 bases; J trimming: 8 bases; junction bases outside the gene matches: 10. The CDR3 spans 14 residues. Per germline, CDR1 SQVTM and CDR2 ANQGSEA. CDR3 in amino acids: CSVPNERGADEQFF. The sequenced part of the CDR3 DNA is TGCAGCGTTCCCAATGAGCGGGGGGCTGATGAG.

Many counts were recorded for this clone. The read ends 3 residues shy of where the CDR3 ends; the end is completed using the germline J gene. The V call is TRBV7-6, the J call TRBJ2-3, with TRBD1 identical over 8 bases. CDR3 length: 16 amino acids. The J segment lost 4 bases and the V segment lost 5 bases, leaving 11 bases of the junction unmatched. Germline loops: CDR1 SGHVS, CDR2 FNYEAQ. CDR3 bases read: TGTGCCAGCAGCCGCGAAGCAGGGGGCGGCGCAGATACG. Its translation: CASSREAGGGADT. The entire CDR3 reads CASSREAGGGADTQYF.

This clone was recorded a few times. The read finishes 3 residues shy of the CDR3 end, and the germline J gene is used to complete it. This sample also contains other DNA sequences that code for the same CDR3. The rearrangement uses TRBV20-1 and TRBJ2-3, with 12 bases fitting TRBD2. Trimming removed 6 bases from V and 6 bases from J; junction bases left unmatched: 13. The CDR3 length is 16 residues. Per germline, CDR1 DFQATT and CDR2 SNEGSKA (reference sequence). CDR3 DNA (partial): TGCAGTGCCGCCAGACTAGCGGGGGTGACCACGGATACG. Its protein product is CSAARLAGVTTDT. The full-length CDR3 reads as CSAARLAGVTTDTQYF.

In this sample, this clone turned up a few times. The read ends 3 residues shy of where the CDR3 ends; the end is completed using the germline J gene. The chain carries TRBV11-2 and TRBJ1-1, with D possibly being TRBD1 (5 bases). Germline-derived CDR1 and CDR2 are SGHAT and FQNNGV. This CDR3 region has 15 residues. V was cut by 3 bases and J by 3 bases, with 14 bases left in between. The CDR3 bases that were read are TGTGCCAGCAGCTTCGCCAGGGTATTGTACACTGAA. Its protein product is CASSFARVLYTE. The full CDR3 reads CASSFARVLYTEAFF.

This clone was observed at least ten times. The CDR3 extends 3 residues past the end of the read, so its final part is completed from the germline J gene. The genes are TRBV4-1 and TRBJ1-6, with a tentative D call TRBD1 (5 bases). The CDR3 totals 18 residues. Trimming cost V 1 base and J 8 bases, with 21 bases left between them. Germline loops: CDR1 MGHRA, CDR2 YSYEKL. CDR3 sequence reads: CASSQVPRVYGRDSPLHF. Partial CDR3 DNA: TGCGCCAGCAGCCAAGTACCCAGGGTATATGGTAGGGATTCACCC.

This clone was seen many times. The CDR3 sequence: CASSLAAGDTDTQYF. Incomplete CDR3 DNA: TGTGCCAGCAGCTTAGCGGCGGGGGACACAGATACG. The rearrangement joins TRBV7-9 to TRBJ2-3; 7 nucleotides line up with TRBD2. From the germline J gene comes the end of the CDR3, since the read stops 3 residues before it. The length of the CDR3 is 15 residues. Germline CDR1 and CDR2: SEHNR and FQNEAQ (reference sequence). The ends lost 0 bases at V and 2 bases at J; junction bases unmatched: 2.